Listed here are 20 T cell receptor beta chains from one sample, sequenced in a study of response to subunit inactivated influenza vaccine. TCRdb used MiXCR to reprocess the RT-PCR reads, holding one entry per CDR3 protein. The table shows hundreds of thousands of distinct CDR3 sequences, with 14% occurring only once. The sequences come from PBMCs from blood, collected around two weeks before vaccination. The receptors here all came from a man in his forties or fifties who received an inactivated influenza vaccine.

This clonotype occurred many times. This chain uses TRBV3-1 with TRBJ1-2, with 10 nucleotides matching TRBD1. CDR1 and CDR2 from the germline V gene are LGHDT and YNNKEL (reference sequence). The V segment lost 0 bases and the J segment 8 bases; nucleotides outside the gene matches: 9. The CDR3 consists of 16 residues. The CDR3 bases are TGTGCCAGCAGCCAAGAATTTCGGACAGGGGGTCTCGGCTACACCTTC. This encodes CASSQEFRTGGLGYTF.

V gene TRBV6-5 combines with J gene TRBJ1-2; tentative D call: TRBD1 (6 bases). The germline gives CDR1 MNHEY, CDR2 SVGAGI. V was pared by 0 bases and J by 6 bases, with 11 bases between. The CDR3 contains 14 residues. CDR3 region: CASSYSGTRDGYTF. CDR3 DNA sequence: TGTGCCAGCAGTTACTCTGGGACAAGGGATGGCTACACCTTC.

This clonotype has at least ten counts. The CDR3 is CAISGGQQETQYF. DNA for the CDR3: TGTGCCATCAGTGGGGGACAGCAAGAGACCCAGTACTTC. The genes are TRBV10-3 and TRBJ2-5, with 7 bases that match TRBD1. V lost 4 bases, J lost 2 bases, and 1 base stayed unmatched. CDR1 is ENHRY, CDR2 SYGVKD, per germline. The CDR3 contains 13 residues.

This clonotype was picked up a small number of times. The rearrangement uses TRBV9 and TRBJ2-3, with D uncertain. The ends were cut back, 4 bases at V and 5 bases at J, with 14 bases in the middle. Germline V CDR1 and CDR2: SGDLS, YYNGEE. The CDR3 is 14 amino acids. Here the CDR3 reads CASSSGFGGDTQYF. CDR3 nucleotide sequence: TGTGCCAGCAGCTCCGGATTTGGTGGAGATACGCAGTATTTT.

In this sample, this clonotype turned up a few times. The chain couples TRBV4-3 to TRBJ2-7; 15 positions agree with TRBD2. The germline V gene encodes CDR1 LGHNA and CDR2 YSLEER. This CDR3 is 19 amino acids long. V lost 3 bases and J lost 1; bases outside the gene matches: 10. CDR3 sequence: CASSQERGLAGGPSYEQYF. CDR3 in DNA: TGCGCCAGCAGCCAGGAGAGGGGACTAGCGGGGGGCCCGTCCTACGAGCAGTACTTC.

This clonotype was recorded a few times. V gene TRBV20-1 combines with J gene TRBJ2-7; 10 bases match TRBD1. Looked up from germline, CDR1 is DFQATT and CDR2 is SNEGSKA (reference sequence). V dropped 5 bases and J dropped 6; count of bases not matched to a gene: 10. The CDR3 extends over 14 amino acids. CDR3: CSALSPDRGVEQYF. The DNA for the CDR3 is TGCAGTGCTCTTTCCCCGGACAGGGGGGTCGAGCAGTACTTC.

The chain joins TRBV7-8 to TRBJ2-7; D unclear. The CDR3 has 15 amino acids. Trimming pared 1 base from V and 3 bases from J, leaving 13 bases between. Germline V gene data show CDR1 as SGHVS and CDR2 as FQNEAQ. The chain's CDR3 is CASSLVIGWVYEQYF. For the CDR3, the DNA is TGTGCCAGCAGCTTAGTAATAGGGTGGGTCTACGAGCAGTACTTC.

This clonotype was counted many times. V gene TRBV5-1 combines with J gene TRBJ2-7; no reliable D call. Germline lookup yields CDR1 SGHRS and CDR2 YFSETQ. The CDR3 sequence is 11 residues long. Between the trimmed V and J ends, which lost 6 bases and 3 bases, there was a span of 7 bases. CDR3 protein: CASTGIYEQYF. CDR3 bases: TGCGCCAGCACTGGTATCTACGAGCAGTACTTC.

This clonotype was seen ten or more times. CDR3 region: CASSQVLAGAGNTGELFF. CDR3 coding DNA: TGCGCCAGCAGCCAAGTACTAGCGGGGGCTGGGAACACCGGGGAGCTGTTTTTT. This chain joins TRBV4-1 and TRBJ2-2; 11 bases agree with TRBD2. The germline CDR1 and CDR2 sequences are MGHRA and YSYEKL. J was trimmed by 1 base and V by 1 base; bases with no gene match: 5. CDR3 length: 18 amino acids.

V gene TRBV14 combines with J gene TRBJ2-2; possible D gene TRBD1, 5 bases. V was trimmed by 3 bases and J by 6 bases, leaving 11 bases between them. Germline V gene lookup returns CDR1 SGHDN and CDR2 FVKESK. The CDR3 is 14 amino acids. CDR3 sequence reads: CASSHSIRAGELFF. CDR3 coding DNA: TGTGCCAGCAGCCATTCGATCAGGGCCGGGGAGCTGTTTTTT.

In this sample, this clonotype turned up a few times. V usage is TRBV15 and J usage is TRBJ1-3; D remains ambiguous. V lost 9 bases to trimming and J lost 0 bases, with 9 bases between them. Looked up from germline, CDR1 is LNHNV and CDR2 is YYDKDF (reference sequence). The length of the CDR3 is 13 residues. The CDR3 region has the DNA TGTGCCACGGCGGTGCGCTCTGGAAACACCATATATTTT. It yields the protein CATAVRSGNTIYF.

This clonotype was counted between two and nine times. This chain links TRBV11-3 with TRBJ2-1; possibly TRBD1 for D (6 bases). The CDR3 totals 13 residues. Germline CDR1 reads SGHNT; CDR2 reads YENEEA. Trimming removed 0 bases from V and 10 bases from J, with 10 bases in between. CDR3 coding DNA: TGTGCCAGCAGCTTAGATCGTAGGGGGGAGCAGTTCTTC. It is translated as CASSLDRRGEQFF.

V gene TRBV7-9 combines with J gene TRBJ2-5; D perhaps matches TRBD1 (5 bases). Germline V gene lookup returns CDR1 SEHNR and CDR2 FQNEAQ (reference sequence). The V gene lost 2 bases and the J gene lost 4 bases, with 8 bases spanning the gap. The CDR3 is made up of 13 amino acids. CDR3 loop: CASSLPGSETQYF. For the CDR3, the DNA is TGTGCCAGCAGCTTACCAGGGTCAGAGACCCAGTACTTC. Complete variable domain (other parts from reference TRBV7-9 and TRBJ2-5): DTGVSQNPRHKITKRGQNVTFRCDPISEHNRLYWYRQTLGQGPEFLTYFQNEAQLEKSRLLSDRFSAERPKGSFSTLEIQRTEQGDSAMYLCASSLPGSETQYFGPGTRLLVL.

This chain uses TRBV4-1 with TRBJ2-7, with 8 positions matching TRBD1. This CDR3 is 17 amino acids long. Germline V gene lookup returns CDR1 MGHRA and CDR2 YSYEKL. V dropped 3 bases and J dropped 4; count of bases not matched to a gene: 14. The DNA for the CDR3 is TGCGCCAGCAGCCACTCCCCCTTGGGACAGGCGAAATACGAGCAGTACTTC. Translated: CASSHSPLGQAKYEQYF.

V gene TRBV5-4 combines with J gene TRBJ2-1, with D uncertain. CDR1 and CDR2 from the germline V gene are SGHNT and YYREEE (reference sequence). Trimming removed 0 bases at V and 1 base at J, with 23 bases between. The CDR3 has 20 residues. The CDR3 is CASSLGPLRASSRSYNEQFF. In DNA, the CDR3 is TGTGCCAGCAGCTTGGGGCCTCTTAGGGCATCATCACGGTCCTACAATGAGCAGTTCTTC.

In DNA, the CDR3 is TGTGCCAGCCAATCAGGTGCCGGGACAGGGGGAACCGGGGAGCTGTTTTTT. Its protein product is CASQSGAGTGGTGELFF. This chain connects TRBV11-2 to TRBJ2-2; 11 bases match TRBD1. The V gene end was trimmed by 8 bases and the J gene end by 5 bases; junction bases not matched to a gene: 13. The CDR3 length is 17 residues. Germline assignment: CDR1 SGHAT and CDR2 FQNNGV.

CDR3 bases: TGTGCCAGCAGCTTGGGGGCAGGGTATACGTCCTACAATGAGCAGTTCTTC. Its protein is CASSLGAGYTSYNEQFF. This chain links TRBV5-5 with TRBJ2-1; a weak D match, TRBD1 (5 bases). Germline V gives CDR1 SGHKS, CDR2 YYEKEE (reference sequence). The CDR3 consists of 17 residues. The V gene lost 0 bases and the J gene lost 1 base, with 14 bases spanning the gap.

This clonotype was found many times. The chain has TRBV3-1 and TRBJ2-3; D remains ambiguous. V dropped 4 bases and J dropped 5 bases, with 10 bases sitting between them. The CDR3 sequence is 13 residues long. Germline V CDR1 and CDR2: LGHDT, YNNKEL (reference sequence). DNA of the CDR3: TGTGCCAGCAGCCCTTTACGGGTAGATACGCAGTATTTT. Translating gives CASSPLRVDTQYF.

This clonotype was counted many times. V is TRBV4-3 and J is TRBJ2-5; maybe TRBD2 (6 bases). Germline V CDR1 and CDR2: LGHNA, YSLEER. Trimming left V 0 bases short and J 4 bases short, with 9 bases between. The CDR3 contains 14 residues. The CDR3 loop reads CASSQDAGRETQYF. The DNA for the CDR3 is TGCGCCAGCAGCCAAGATGCGGGGAGAGAGACCCAGTACTTC.

This clonotype was detected only a few times. The chain couples TRBV20-1 to TRBJ2-5; tentatively, D is TRBD2 (6 bases). V was cut by 5 bases and J by 5 bases, with 18 bases left in between. The V gene's germline CDR1 is DFQATT and CDR2 SNEGSKA (reference sequence). CDR3 length: 14 residues. CDR3 residues: CSAPGGRWRETQYF. The CDR3 nucleotides read TGCAGTGCTCCCGGGGGAAGGTGGCGGGAGACCCAGTACTTC.